This T cell receptor (beta chain) was documented in a study of T cells in localized non-small cell lung cancer. Of note for this clone: No antigen is known for it.

CDR1 WSHSY and CDR2 SAAADI come from the germline V gene. V was cut by 7 bases and J by 1 base, with 16 bases left in between. The CDR3 spans 15 residues. TCRdb's copy holds only in-frame clones and misses some; the assay was immunoSEQ multiplex PCR. The table includes roughly 35,000 clones, approximately 88% detected once. Notes on the study in general: As only one tumor region underwent sequencing, heterogeneity remains possible. In uninvolved adjacent lung, T cell clonality reached its highest value, exceeding tumor. There were a median roughly 61 of the top 100 tumor clones appearing in adjacent lung.

This specimen consisted of peripheral blood, obtained before any cancer treatment. The rearrangement links TRBV10-2 to TRBJ1-1; D is ambiguous. The TCR originated in a woman aged 40-70 years with stage I lung adenocarcinoma. The CDR3: CASTHPTTENTEAFF. For the CDR3, the DNA is TGCGCCAGCACCCATCCGACAACTGAGAACACTGAAGCTTTCTTT.